This T cell receptor (beta chain) derives from a study of T-cell memory formation after mild COVID-19. Trimming took off 4 bases at V and 2 bases at J, with 19 bases between the two ends. Germline V gene sequence: CDR1 SQVTM, CDR2 ANQGSEA. CDR3 length equals 16 residues. This clonotype showed up just a few times. The antigen is not known. Points from the study as a whole: There was a balanced CD4/CD8 profile in clones contracting day 15 to 85, and later expanders leaned CD4+.

Barcoded TCR alpha and TCR beta cDNA libraries with UMIs came from 5'RACE using constant-segment primers. Via MiXCR, TCRdb re-called the 5' RACE reads, giving one row per CDR3 protein. The sample records more than 300,000 distinct CDR3 sequences, 20% to 25% being singletons. The clonotype comes from a man in his late teens or twenties who had mild COVID-19 (a few samples of this study predate the infection). Cell type and time point are not known. The sample comprised PBMCs or a T cell subset sorted from them (not recorded which). The chain has TRBV29-1 and TRBJ2-3; D perhaps matches TRBD1 (6 bases). CDR3 sequence reads: CSVGLLGRGFTDTQYF. DNA of the CDR3: TGCAGCGTTGGTCTCCTGGGCAGGGGTTTCACAGATACGCAGTATTTT.